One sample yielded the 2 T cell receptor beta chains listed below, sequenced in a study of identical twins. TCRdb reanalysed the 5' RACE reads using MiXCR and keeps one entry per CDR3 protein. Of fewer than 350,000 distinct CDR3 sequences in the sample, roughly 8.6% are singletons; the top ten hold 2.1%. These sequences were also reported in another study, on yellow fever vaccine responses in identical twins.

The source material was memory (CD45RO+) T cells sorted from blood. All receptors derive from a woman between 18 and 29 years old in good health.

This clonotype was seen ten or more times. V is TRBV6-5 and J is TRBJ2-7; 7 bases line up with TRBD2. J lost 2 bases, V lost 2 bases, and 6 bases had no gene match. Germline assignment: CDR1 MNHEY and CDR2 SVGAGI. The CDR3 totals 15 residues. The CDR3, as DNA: TGTGCCAGCAGTTACGATCTAGCGGCTCCCTACGAGCAGTACTTC. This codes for CASSYDLAAPYEQYF.

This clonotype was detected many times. CDR3 region: CASRLGSSGNTIYF. CDR3 nucleotide sequence: TGCGCCAGCAGGCTAGGGTCATCTGGAAACACCATATATTTT. V gene TRBV5-1 combines with J gene TRBJ1-3, with D unresolved. The germline V and J ends were trimmed by 5 bases and 1 base, with 10 bases remaining between them. Germline V gene lookup returns CDR1 SGHRS and CDR2 YFSETQ. This CDR3 is 14 amino acids long.